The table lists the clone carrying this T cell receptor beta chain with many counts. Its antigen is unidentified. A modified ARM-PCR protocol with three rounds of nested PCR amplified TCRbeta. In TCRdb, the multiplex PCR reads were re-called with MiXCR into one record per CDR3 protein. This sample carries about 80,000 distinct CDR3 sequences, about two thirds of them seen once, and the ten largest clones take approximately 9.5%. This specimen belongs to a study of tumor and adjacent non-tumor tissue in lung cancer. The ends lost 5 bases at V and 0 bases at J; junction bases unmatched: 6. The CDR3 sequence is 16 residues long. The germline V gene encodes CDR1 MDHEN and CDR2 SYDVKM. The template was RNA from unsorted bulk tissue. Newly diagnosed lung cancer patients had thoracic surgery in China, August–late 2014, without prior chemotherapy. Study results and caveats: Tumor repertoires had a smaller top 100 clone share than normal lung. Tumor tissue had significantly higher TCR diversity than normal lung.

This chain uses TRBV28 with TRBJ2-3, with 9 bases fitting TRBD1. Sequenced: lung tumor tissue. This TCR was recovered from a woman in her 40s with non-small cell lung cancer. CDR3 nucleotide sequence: TGTGCCAGCAGTCCGAACAGGGGGCCCAGCACAGATACGCAGTATTTT. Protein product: CASSPNRGPSTDTQYF.